The T cell receptor beta chain described here comes from a study of neurological immune-mediated disorders. The CDR3 has 16 residues. Germline V gene sequence: CDR1 SGHRS, CDR2 YFSETQ. Unmatched junction bases numbered 10, after V lost 0 bases and J lost 10 bases. This clonotype was observed many times. Its antigen is not identified. TCRdb analysed the 5' RACE reads with MiXCR anew, one entry per CDR3 protein. The sample has about 62,000 distinct CDR3 sequences, under 5% seen once. Notes on the study in general: Levels of TCR clonal expansion peaked in HTLV-1-associated myelopathy and reached their lowest in multiple sclerosis, under those of healthy controls.

The sample comprised PBMCs. The chain uses TRBV5-1 and TRBJ1-6; the match to TRBD1 covers 7 bases. The receptor's source is a woman aged 45-65 years with multiple sclerosis. The CDR3, as DNA: TGCGCCAGCAGCTTGGGACCGGACAGGTCATCCTCACCCCTCCACTTT. It encodes CASSLGPDRSSSPLHF.